One T cell receptor beta chain is described in this entry. The antigen remains unidentified. PCR amplification relied on 60 Vbeta primers (plus 13 Jbeta primers). The authors' processing: Around 9.9 million shared chains were among the roughly 80 million unique TCR beta chains that a later analysis counted. Repertoires were generated with immunoSEQ multiplex PCR, while TCRdb's copy carries only in-frame clones and drops some. That table supplies the V and J calls and clone size; D and trimming were determined from the DNA. The sample holds some 200,000 clones, approximately 59% seen once. This sample was included in a study of cytomegalovirus exposure and HLA in healthy donors. Study background: Of some 360 genotyped donors, 70% to 85% clustered with self-reported Caucasian donors.

With 5 bases removed from V and 0 bases from J, the gap between germline ends came to 8 bases. Germline CDR1 is SGHRS and CDR2 is YFSETQ. This CDR3 is built from 14 residues. Findings and limits, study-wide: One variant, a missense change in DCLRE1C, was linked in a later analysis to TCR beta V- and J-gene trimming.

The rearrangement joins TRBV5-1 to TRBJ2-2, with D uncertain. The clonotype comes from a man aged 35-49 years in good health and CMV-seronegative. Sequencing used PBMCs. The CDR3, as DNA: TGCGCCAGCAGAGGCGAGGCGAACACCGGGGAGCTGTTTTTT. It translates to CASRGEANTGELFF. Based on the CDR3 plus reference TRBV5-1 and TRBJ2-2, the full variable domain is KAGVTQTPRYLIKTRGQQVTLSCSPISGHRSVSWYQQTPGQGLQFLFEYFSETQRNKGNFPGRFSGRQFSNSRSEMNVSTLELGDSALYLCASRGEANTGELFFGEGSRLTVL.